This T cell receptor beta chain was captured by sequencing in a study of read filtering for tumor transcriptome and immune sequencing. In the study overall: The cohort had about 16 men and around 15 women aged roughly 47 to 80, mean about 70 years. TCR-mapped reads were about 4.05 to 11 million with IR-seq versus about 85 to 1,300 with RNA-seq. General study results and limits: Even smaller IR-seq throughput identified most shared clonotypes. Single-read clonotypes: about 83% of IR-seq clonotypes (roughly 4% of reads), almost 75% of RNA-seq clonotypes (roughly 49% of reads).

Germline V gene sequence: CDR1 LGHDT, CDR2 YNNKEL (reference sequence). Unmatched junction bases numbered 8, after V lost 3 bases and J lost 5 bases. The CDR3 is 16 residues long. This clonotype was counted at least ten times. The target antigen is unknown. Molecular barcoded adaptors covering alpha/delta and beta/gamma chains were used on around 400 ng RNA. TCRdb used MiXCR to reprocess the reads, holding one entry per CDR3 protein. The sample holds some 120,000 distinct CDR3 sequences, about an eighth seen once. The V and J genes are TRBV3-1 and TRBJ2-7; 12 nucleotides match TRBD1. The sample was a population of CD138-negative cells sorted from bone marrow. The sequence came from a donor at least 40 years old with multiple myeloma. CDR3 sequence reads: CASSQVGQGAPNEQYF. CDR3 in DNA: TGTGCCAGCAGCCAGGTGGGACAGGGGGCGCCGAACGAGCAGTACTTC.